This T cell receptor (beta chain) was sequenced during a study of CD8 T cells in Susac syndrome. Background on the study: Fewer than ten of the sequenced Susac syndrome patients were in remission, and more than 5 had active disease. Patients with Susac syndrome were, at the time of blood collection, therapy-naive, maintained on corticosteroids, or maintained on intravenous immunoglobulin alone.

RNA totalling roughly 0.45 to 1 ug underwent reverse transcription with random hexamers. The CDR3 of TCR beta was amplified by immunoSEQ multiplex PCR across 54 Vbeta and 13 Jbeta. TCRdb independently ran MiXCR on the immunoSEQ multiplex PCR reads; one entry per CDR3 protein. In the table there are around 140,000 distinct CDR3 sequences, 95% of which are singletons. Germline CDR1 MNHNS, CDR2 SASEGT. This CDR3 spans 15 amino acids. Trimming removed 7 bases from V and 0 bases from J, with 10 bases in between. Study findings and constraints: The CD4+ T cell repertoires from Susac syndrome exhibited no clonal expansion.

This clonotype was seen only a few times. Its cognate antigen is unknown. The specimen was CD4+ T cells from PBMCs. The sequence was collected from a human donor with Susac syndrome. The chain combines TRBV6-1 with TRBJ2-6, with D possibly TRBD2 on 5 matching bases. CDR3 coding DNA: TGTGCCAGCACGAGGGAAGACTCTGGGGCCAACGTCCTGACTTTC. This encodes CASTREDSGANVLTF.